These T cell receptor beta chains were read from a single sample in a study of blood T cells in healthy people across ages. MiXCR, applied by TCRdb to the 5' RACE reads, yields one record per CDR3 protein. The table lists around 1,500,000 distinct CDR3 sequences, 42% of them singletons. The sequenced sample was blood. The receptors here all came from a woman aged 18-30 years in good health. Both conserved end residues are part of each CDR3. The D gene is left open where the match is weak. The listing skips clone size in some rows; elsewhere it reads once, few, many or a size class.

>TRBV2|NA|TRBJ2-1|NA
TGTGCCAGCAGTGCGGCCATCCCGGGCGATGAGCAGTTCTTC
CASSAAIPGDEQFF
>TRBV12-3/TRBV12-4|NA|TRBJ2-7|NA
TGTGCCAGCAGTTTAGTCCCCGAGGAGCAGTACTTC
CASSLVPEEQYF
>TRBV9|NA|TRBJ2-3|few
TGTGCCAGCAGCGTGCGGGGAACCACAGATACGCAGTATTTT
CASSVRGTTDTQYF
>TRBV19|TRBD1|TRBJ1-5|NA
TGTGCCAGTAGTATTGGGGGGCAGGGGGCGACGGCCAGCAATCAGCCCCAGCATTTT
CASSIGGQGATASNQPQHF
>TRBV27|TRBD1|TRBJ2-7|NA
TGTGCCAGCAGTTCCTCCGGGACAGCGAGATCCTACGAGCAGTACTTC
CASSSSGTARSYEQYF
>TRBV20-1|TRBD1|TRBJ2-7|few
TGCAGTGCTAGCAACAGACAGGGGGGCTACGAGCAGTACTTC
CSASNRQGGYEQYF
>TRBV5-1|NA|TRBJ2-2|NA
TGCGCCAGCAGCTTCACCCCTGGGAACACCGGGGAGCTGTTTTTT
CASSFTPGNTGELFF
>TRBV5-1|TRBD1|TRBJ1-5|NA
TGCGCCAGCAGCCCGTTAGGGGACAGGGGTCAGCCCCAGCATTTT
CASSPLGDRGQPQHF
>TRBV2|TRBD1|TRBJ2-7|NA
TGTGCCAGTGGGTCCGGGACAGGGTACGAGCAGTACTTC
CASGSGTGYEQYF
>TRBV11-2|NA|TRBJ2-5|NA
TGTGCCAGCAGCTTAGATAGGCAGACCCAGTACTTC
CASSLDRQTQYF
>TRBV18|TRBD1|TRBJ1-1|NA
TGTGCCAGCTCATCGGGACAGACCATGAACACTGAAGCTTTCTTT
CASSSGQTMNTEAFF
>TRBV21-1|NA|TRBJ2-7|few
TGTGCCAGCAGCAAACCAGGCAGGGAAGCCTACGAGCAGTACTTC
CASSKPGREAYEQYF
>TRBV14|TRBD2|TRBJ2-7|once
TGTGCCAGCAGCCAAGTGTGGCAAGCGGGAAGGTTGAACAATGAGCAGTACTTC
CASSQVWQAGRLNNEQYF
>TRBV2|NA|TRBJ2-5|once
TGTGCCAGCTCTGGGGGGGCTGTAGAGACCCAGTACTTC
CASSGGAVETQYF
>TRBV7-8|TRBD1|TRBJ2-6|NA
TGTGCCGGCGTCCGATCACAGGGGACTGGGGCCAACGTCCTGACTTTC
CAGVRSQGTGANVLTF
>TRBV6-1|NA|TRBJ2-7|NA
TGTGCCAGCAGTGAAGCGTCAGCCGGGAGAGCCGAGCAGTACTTC
CASSEASAGRAEQYF
>TRBV18|TRBD1|TRBJ1-1|once
TGTGCCAGCTCGCCCCAGGGGGCGGTAGGTGAAGCTTTCTTT
CASSPQGAVGEAFF
>TRBV5-1|TRBD1|TRBJ2-7|NA
TGCGCCAGCAGCTTGCGGGGACAGGGGGTAGACGAGCAGTACTTC
CASSLRGQGVDEQYF
>TRBV21-1|NA|TRBJ1-1|few
TGTGCCAGCAGCCCAAAGGCGACAGGGGCAAAGGTGGACACTGAAGCTTTCTTT
CASSPKATGAKVDTEAFF
>TRBV4-2|NA|TRBJ1-4|few
TGTGCCAGCAGCCAAGATTTGCGGACTCCGAGGGGAAATGAAAAACTGTTTTTT
CASSQDLRTPRGNEKLFF
>TRBV19|TRBD2|TRBJ2-7|NA
TGTGCCAGTAGTCTCGGACTAGTCCGGTACTTC
CASSLGLVRYF